One T cell receptor beta chain is described in this entry. This entry comes from a study of spatial heterogeneity in lung cancer. Across the study: The study consistently detected more beta-chain than alpha-chain sequences. In raw reads, more than 9.5 appearances on average were recorded for each unique TCR and UMI combination.

Regarding time point: blood at routine non-recurrence follow-up after resection. Material for sequencing was whole RNA from tumor, nontumor lung or frozen PBMC, left unsorted. On each TCR cDNA molecule, a unique molecular identifier was present. TCRdb reprocessed the 5' RACE reads via MiXCR and lists one record per CDR3 protein. The data contain about 94,000 distinct CDR3 sequences, 19% of them singletons. V shed 3 bases and J shed 8 bases, with 2 bases lying between them. Germline V gene sequence: CDR1 SQVTM, CDR2 ANQGSEA. The CDR3 is made up of 9 amino acids. This TCR was recovered from a male donor with early-stage non-small cell lung cancer. The input for sequencing was PBMCs, taken at follow-up. This chain uses TRBV29-1 with TRBJ2-1; no clear D gene. The CDR3 DNA reads TGCAGCGTTGAGGATGAGCAGTTCTTC. Translation: CSVEDEQFF.